This TCR beta chain was documented in a study of blood T cell repertoires in COVID-19. Across the study: The samples span acute and convalescent COVID-19 from the United States, Italy and Spain.

The authors' processing: Estimated nucleated cell counts came from reference gene primer amplification. Profiling relied on immunoSEQ multiplex PCR, and the TCRdb table lists in-frame clones only, not all of them. V, J and clone size were drawn from that table, and D and trimming were deduced from the DNA. The table includes tens of thousands of clones, roughly four fifths detected once. The CDR3 spans 13 residues. Germline CDR1 reads ENHRY; CDR2 reads SYGVKD. V gave up 3 bases and J gave up 2 bases, with 6 bases separating them. This chain joins TRBV10-3 and TRBJ2-3; possible D gene TRBD2, 5 bases. The origin of this receptor is a man aged 50 to 60 with active or convalescent COVID-19. The source material was peripheral blood. The CDR3 region is CAISDGLTDTQYF. Here the CDR3 DNA reads TGTGCCATCAGTGATGGACTCACAGATACGCAGTATTTT.